This TCR beta chain was sequenced in a study of T-cell memory formation after mild COVID-19. Germline V gene lookup returns CDR1 SQVTM and CDR2 ANQGSEA. There are 13 residues in the CDR3. J was trimmed by 6 bases and V by 7 bases; bases with no gene match: 8. Study-wide points: Confirmation of SARS-CoV-2 specificity was lacking for second-wave clones peaking day 37. Later expanders leaned CD4+, whereas clones that contracted between day 15 and 85 were balanced CD4/CD8.

Via MiXCR, TCRdb re-called the 5' RACE reads, giving one row per CDR3 protein. The sample yields approximately 570,000 distinct CDR3 sequences, approximately 18% seen once. The sample holds a few counts of this clonotype. Antigen unknown. This clonotype was sampled from an adult woman who had mild COVID-19 (a few samples of this study predate the infection). Cell type and time point are not known. The V and J genes are TRBV29-1 and TRBJ1-4; TRBD1 matches 7 bases. Specimen: PBMCs or a T cell subset sorted from them (not recorded which). CDR3 in amino acids: CSAATGYDEKLFF. As DNA, the CDR3 is TGCAGCGCAGCGACAGGGTACGATGAAAAACTGTTTTTT.